The entry below gives a single T cell receptor beta chain sequence along with its context. The data are from a study of blood T cell repertoires in COVID-19. Clones were read by immunoSEQ multiplex PCR, and TCRdb kept only the in-frame ones, dropping some. The sample has 210,000 or so clones, about 85% seen once. The specimen was peripheral blood. This TCR came from an elderly woman with active or convalescent COVID-19.

This CDR3 is CASSPPGQRNEKLFF. Written as DNA, the CDR3 is TGTGCCAGCTCACCACCGGGACAAAGGAATGAAAAACTGTTTTTT. The chain carries TRBV18 and TRBJ1-4, with TRBD1 as a possible D gene (6 bases). Trimming removed 0 bases at V and 5 bases at J, with 10 bases between. The CDR3 contains 15 residues. Germline CDR1 and CDR2: KGHSH and LQKENI.